Described below is a single T cell receptor (beta chain) sequence and its context. The antigen is not known. Healthy and HIV-negative, the adult donors had no recent acute infections or vaccinations. Deep-level settings were used for running the assay. Sequencing was performed with immunoSEQ multiplex PCR; in TCRdb, only in-frame clones are kept and a portion is missing. The sample carries roughly 500,000 clones, roughly 95% recorded once. This sample was taken from a study of shared clonotypes between healthy human individuals. Whole-study results and caveats: The study found approximately 5% of naive CD4 clonotypes shared across a few donors.

This TCR derives from a woman under 40 in good health. Specimen: naive CD4+ T cells sorted from blood. Regarding subset: CD45RA+ positively selected.

CDR3 bases: TGTGCCAGCAGCCACTCCCGGAGTCAGCCCCAGCATTTT. Its translation: CASSHSRSQPQHF. V is TRBV28 and J is TRBJ1-5; D unresolved. The CDR3 has 13 residues. Germline-derived CDR1 and CDR2 are MDHEN and SYDVKM. The V gene lost 6 bases and the J gene lost 6 bases, with 12 bases spanning the gap. Filled out from reference TRBV28 and TRBJ1-5, the complete variable domain reads DVKVTQSSRYLVKRTGEKVFLECVQDMDHENMFWYRQDPGLGLRLIYFSYDVKMKEKGDIPEGYSVSREKKERFSLILESASTNQTSMYLCASSHSRSQPQHFGDGTRLSIL.